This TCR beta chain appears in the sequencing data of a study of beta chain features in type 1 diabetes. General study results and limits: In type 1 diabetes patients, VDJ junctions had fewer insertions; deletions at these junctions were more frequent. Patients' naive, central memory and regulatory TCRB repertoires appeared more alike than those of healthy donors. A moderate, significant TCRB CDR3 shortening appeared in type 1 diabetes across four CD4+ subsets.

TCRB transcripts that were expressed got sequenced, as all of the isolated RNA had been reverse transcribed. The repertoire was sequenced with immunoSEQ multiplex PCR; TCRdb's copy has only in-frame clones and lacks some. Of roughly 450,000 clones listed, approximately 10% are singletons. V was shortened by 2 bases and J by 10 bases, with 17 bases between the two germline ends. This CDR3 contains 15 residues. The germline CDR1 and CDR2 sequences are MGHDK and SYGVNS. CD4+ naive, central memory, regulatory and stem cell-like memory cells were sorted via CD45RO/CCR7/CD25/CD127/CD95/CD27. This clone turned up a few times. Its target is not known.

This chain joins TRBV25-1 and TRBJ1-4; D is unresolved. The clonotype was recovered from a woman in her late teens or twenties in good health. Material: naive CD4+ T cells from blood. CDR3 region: CASSEGGAGYGKLFF. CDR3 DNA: TGTGCCAGCAGTGAAGGAGGAGCGGGGTATGGAAAACTGTTTTTT.